The 15 T cell receptor beta chains below come from one sample, sequenced in a study of T-cell memory formation after mild COVID-19. Using its own MiXCR run on the 5' RACE reads, TCRdb lists one record per CDR3 protein. The table has about 29,000 distinct CDR3 sequences, approximately 12% seen once. Specimen: PBMCs or a T cell subset sorted from them (not recorded which). Receptors originate from an adult woman who had mild COVID-19 (a few samples of this study predate the infection). Cell type and time point are not known.

V usage is TRBV12-3 or TRBV12-4 and J usage is TRBJ1-5; the D gene is possibly TRBD1 (6 bases). This CDR3 is built from 16 residues. V lost 4 bases, J lost 2 bases, and 15 bases lay in between. In DNA, the CDR3 is TGTGCCAGCAGTTCAGCAGGGGTTCTGGGCAATCAGCCCCAGCATTTT. Protein sequence: CASSSAGVLGNQPQHF.

This clonotype was found many times. The genes are TRBV18 and TRBJ2-1; 8 nucleotides align to TRBD1. CDR1 is KGHSH and CDR2 is LQKENI in the germline V gene. V trimming: 1 base; J trimming: 7 bases; junction bases outside the gene matches: 12. CDR3 length: 17 residues. The CDR3 sequence is CASSPRGQGRVFNEQFF. The CDR3 DNA reads as TGTGCCAGCTCACCACGTGGACAGGGTAGGGTTTTTAATGAGCAGTTCTTC. The full variable domain, completed using reference TRBV18 and TRBJ2-1, is NAGVMQNPRHLVRRRGQEARLRCSPMKGHSHVYWYRQLPEEGLKFMVYLQKENIIDESGMPKERFSAEFPKEGPSILRIQQVVRGDSAAYFCASSPRGQGRVFNEQFFGPGTRLTVL.

The J gene is TRBJ2-7, the V gene TRBV28; TRBD2 might be the D (5 bases). The length of the CDR3 is 13 residues. V lost 6 bases and J 6 bases, leaving 15 bases between the germline ends. Germline-derived CDR1 and CDR2 are MDHEN and SYDVKM. DNA of the CDR3: TGTGCCAGCAGGTCCGGACTCTGGGGCGAGCAGTACGTC. The encoded protein is CASRSGLWGEQYV.

This clonotype appeared many times. CDR3 sequence: CASSYSNGLAEQFF. CDR3 coding DNA: TGTGCCAGCAGTTACTCTAATGGACTAGCGGAGCAGTTCTTC. The chain carries TRBV6-6 and TRBJ2-1; TRBD2 agrees at 9 bases. V shed 0 bases, J shed 10 bases, and the junction held 4 bases outside the gene matches. Per germline, CDR1 MNHNY and CDR2 SVGAGI (reference sequence). The CDR3 totals 14 residues.

This clonotype was seen at least ten times. CDR3 nucleotides: TGTGCCAGCAGCTTAGACAGGTTACGCACCGGGGAGCTGTTTTTT. Its translation is CASSLDRLRTGELFF. V gene TRBV7-2 combines with J gene TRBJ2-2, with D possibly matching TRBD1 (5 bases). In germline, CDR1 is SGHTA, CDR2 FQGNSA. The CDR3 is 15 amino acids. V was trimmed by 1 base and J by 4 bases, leaving 10 bases between them.

There are many counts of this clonotype. The J gene is TRBJ1-2, the V gene TRBV4-1; 7 bases align to TRBD1. CDR3 length: 15 residues. J gave up 3 bases and V 4 bases, and 8 bases lay outside the gene matches. The germline V gene has CDR1 MGHRA and CDR2 YSYEKL. Here the CDR3 DNA reads TGCGCCAGCAGCCCTGTCGGCAGGGGGGACTATGGCTACACCTTC. Protein: CASSPVGRGDYGYTF.

This clonotype was observed many times. This chain joins TRBV29-1 and TRBJ1-1; possibly TRBD1 for D (5 bases). The CDR3 has 14 amino acids. CDR1 and CDR2 from the germline V gene are SQVTM and ANQGSEA. With 4 bases removed from V and 0 bases from J, the gap between germline ends came to 12 bases. DNA of the CDR3: TGCAGCGTTGTCCGGGGGATCATGAACACTGAAGCTTTCTTT. Residues: CSVVRGIMNTEAFF.

This clonotype was recorded many times. The genes are TRBV2 and TRBJ1-1; 8 bases agree with TRBD1. CDR1 is SNHLY and CDR2 is FYNNEI in the germline V gene. The J segment lost 8 bases and the V segment lost 8 bases, leaving 10 bases of the junction unmatched. This CDR3 spans 13 amino acids. CDR3 sequence: CASSRTGGEEAFF. CDR3 sequence (DNA): TGTGCCAGCTCACGCACAGGGGGGGAAGAAGCTTTCTTT.

This clonotype was seen ten or more times. The chain is built from TRBV20-1 and TRBJ1-2; unclear D gene. The length of the CDR3 is 12 residues. From germline, CDR1 is DFQATT and CDR2 SNEGSKA (reference sequence). Trimming pared 5 bases from V and 2 bases from J, leaving 9 bases between. The CDR3, as DNA: TGCAGTGCTTCTCCAGGAAACTATGGCTACACCTTC. Translation: CSASPGNYGYTF.

This clonotype was picked up many times. The chain combines TRBV4-2 with TRBJ1-1; D not certain. The CDR3 totals 14 residues. Deletions cut 0 bases from V and 4 bases from J, with 9 bases between. Germline V gene data show CDR1 as LGHNA and CDR2 as YNFKEQ. The CDR3 reads CASSQDFGSTEAFF. Written as DNA, the CDR3 is TGTGCCAGCAGCCAAGATTTTGGGAGCACTGAAGCTTTCTTT.

This clonotype was counted at least ten times. This chain connects TRBV12-3 or TRBV12-4 to TRBJ2-1, with 12 bases lining up with TRBD1. This CDR3 has 17 amino acids. The V gene end was trimmed by 6 bases and the J gene end by 9 bases; junction bases not matched to a gene: 15. The CDR3 protein is CASSEPPGQGAPGEQFF. The DNA of the CDR3 is TGTGCCAGCAGCGAACCCCCGGGACAGGGGGCCCCGGGTGAGCAGTTCTTC.

This clonotype was recorded at least ten times. The rearrangement joins TRBV5-5 to TRBJ1-5; D may be TRBD1 (6 bases). The CDR3 covers 15 residues. Per the germline V gene, CDR1 is SGHKS and CDR2 is YYEKEE (reference sequence). V gave up 0 bases and J gave up 3 bases, with 10 bases separating them. The CDR3, as DNA: TGTGCCAGCAGCTTGGCCCCAGGGGTCAATCAGCCCCAGCATTTT. This translates into CASSLAPGVNQPQHF.

This clonotype was detected ten times or more. The gene calls are TRBV7-9 and TRBJ1-1; no reliable D call. V dropped 2 bases and J dropped 7 bases, with 14 bases sitting between them. Germline lookup yields CDR1 SEHNR and CDR2 FQNEAQ (reference sequence). This CDR3 comprises 14 residues. CDR3 coding DNA: TGTGCCAGCAGCTTAAGCGGTGGAACCGGTGAAGCTTTCTTT. Amino acid sequence: CASSLSGGTGEAFF. The entire variable domain, with the rest obtained from reference TRBV7-9 and TRBJ1-1, is as follows: DTGVSQNPRHKITKRGQNVTFRCDPISEHNRLYWYRQTLGQGPEFLTYFQNEAQLEKSRLLSDRFSAERPKGSFSTLEIQRTEQGDSAMYLCASSLSGGTGEAFFGQGTRLTVV.

This clonotype was counted at least ten times. V is TRBV11-2 and J is TRBJ2-3; D unclear. V dropped 7 bases and J dropped 0 bases, with 5 bases sitting between them. CDR1 and CDR2 from the germline V gene are SGHAT and FQNNGV. This CDR3 has 12 amino acids. In DNA, the CDR3 is TGTGCCAGCACTCCTAGCACAGATACGCAGTATTTT. It encodes CASTPSTDTQYF.

This clonotype is deemed medium-sized. This chain links TRBV7-2 with TRBJ1-5; D is possibly TRBD1 (5 bases). V lost 4 bases to trimming and J lost 5 bases, with 9 bases between them. Looked up from germline, CDR1 is SGHTA and CDR2 is FQGNSA. The CDR3 has 13 residues. CDR3 amino acids: CASSSRGDQPQHF. As DNA, the CDR3 is TGTGCCAGCAGCTCCCGAGGGGATCAGCCCCAGCATTTT.